These T cell receptor beta chains were read from a single sample in a study of T cell responses to AZD1222 COVID-19 vaccine. Sequencing was performed with immunoSEQ multiplex PCR; in TCRdb, only in-frame clones are kept and a portion is missing. Here the sample spans about 150,000 clones, about 89% being singletons. The source was peripheral blood, collected 28 days after the second dose of the MenACWY control vaccine. The receptors here all came from an adult who received the MenACWY meningococcal vaccine as a control. The CDR3 runs from the conserved cysteine through the conserved F or W. D genes are given only for firm matches.

>TRBJ2-6|TRBV5-1|.
CASSLLSWANVLTF
TGCGCCAGCAGCTTGCTATCTTGGGCCAACGTCCTGACTTTC
>TRBJ2-7|TRBV28|TRBD1
CASRRQGPTYEQYF
TGTGCCAGCAGGAGACAGGGACCCACCTACGAGCAGTACTTC
>TRBJ1-1|TRBV29-1|TRBD1
CSVRGTGGRVSEAFF
TGCAGCGTCAGGGGGACAGGGGGCAGGGTTTCTGAAGCTTTCTTT
>TRBJ1-3|TRBV7-9|.
CASSFGTSRSGNTIYF
TGTGCCAGCAGCTTCGGGACTTCCCGCTCTGGAAACACCATATATTTT
>TRBJ2-2|TRBV11-1|TRBD1
CASTSDRGLGTGELFF
TGTGCCAGCACCTCGGACAGGGGGCTCGGCACCGGGGAGCTGTTTTTT
>TRBJ2-5|TRBV29-1|TRBD1
CSVWDREETQYF
TGCAGCGTTTGGGACAGGGAAGAGACCCAGTACTTC
>TRBJ1-1|TRBV23-1|.
CASPRERLGAFF
TGCGCCAGCCCACGGGAACGCCTGGGAGCTTTCTTT
>TRBJ2-7|TRBV18|TRBD1
CASSIKQGASYEQYF
TGTGCCAGCTCGATCAAACAGGGGGCATCCTACGAGCAGTACTTC
>TRBJ1-1|TRBV2|.
CASSRRDTEAFF
TGTGCCAGCAGTAGACGGGACACTGAAGCTTTCTTT
>TRBJ1-3|TRBV4-3|.
CASSQDRNENTIYF
TGCGCCAGCAGCCAAGATCGGAACGAAAACACCATATATTTT
>TRBJ1-6|TRBV7-6|.
CASSSRLDSPLHF
TGTGCCAGCAGCTCCAGGTTGGATTCACCCCTCCACTTT
>TRBJ1-1|TRBV7-3|TRBD1
CASSSGGTEAFF
TGTGCCAGCAGCTCAGGGGGCACTGAAGCTTTCTTT
>TRBJ1-6|TRBV27|.
CASSLTGLNSPLHF
TGTGCCAGCAGTTTAACAGGGTTGAATTCACCCCTCCACTTT